This T cell receptor beta chain emerged from a study of T cells in Graves' hyperthyroidism and ophthalmopathy. CDR1 is ENHRY, CDR2 SYGVKD, per germline. This CDR3 has 14 amino acids. The ends were cut back, 2 bases at V and 6 bases at J, with 13 bases in the middle. Uncontrolled infection, other autoimmune disease, pregnancy or lactation barred patients from enrollment. Together with thyroid ultrasound, orbital computed tomography, serum thyroxine and TRAb, clinical symptoms were used for diagnoses. Broader study findings: The model forecast ophthalmopathy, anticipating it by a median roughly 6.3 months before onset. Peripheral blood also featured most of the thyroid clonotypes expanded above 0.001.

Comment on this clonotype: Its specificity is not known.

RNA transcripts served as the template for amplifying TCR beta CDR3 regions. A first-round RT-PCR of the TCR CDR3 used the HTBI primer set. MiXCR, applied by TCRdb to the multiplex PCR reads, yields one record per CDR3 protein. Among approximately 600,000 distinct CDR3 sequences, roughly 20% were seen once, and the ten largest hold under 35%. V is TRBV10-3 and J is TRBJ1-2; TRBD1 is a possible D gene (6 bases). The sequenced sample consisted of blood. This receptor was obtained from a man under 40 with Graves' ophthalmopathy. CDR3 nucleotide sequence: TGTGCCATCAGTGAGACCGGGACACAGAATGGCTACACCTTC. Protein: CAISETGTQNGYTF.